This TCR beta chain comes out of a study of blood T cell repertoires in COVID-19. About the study: Samples taken during acute and convalescent COVID-19 were collected in the United States, Italy and Spain.

This CDR3 is built from 13 residues. Trimming stripped 4 bases from V and 2 bases from J, with 11 bases between. Germline values: CDR1 SQVTM, CDR2 ANQGSEA. Sequencing used immunoSEQ multiplex PCR; TCRdb keeps in-frame clones, though not all of them. The sample lists about 160,000 clones; 90% to 95% were seen once. The sample comprised peripheral blood. The TCR comes from a woman aged 45-59 years with acute or convalescent COVID-19. The chain recombines TRBV29-1 with TRBJ1-1, with a possible D match to TRBD1 (5 bases). DNA for the CDR3: TGCAGCGTTGGGCGGGACCTTAACACTGAAGCTTTCTTT. This translates into CSVGRDLNTEAFF.